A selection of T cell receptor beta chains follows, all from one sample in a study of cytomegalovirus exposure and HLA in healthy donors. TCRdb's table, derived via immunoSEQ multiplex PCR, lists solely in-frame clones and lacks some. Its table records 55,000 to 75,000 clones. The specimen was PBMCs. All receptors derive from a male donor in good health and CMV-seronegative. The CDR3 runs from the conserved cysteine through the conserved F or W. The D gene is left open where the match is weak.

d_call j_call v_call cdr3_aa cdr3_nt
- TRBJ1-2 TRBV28 CASSLVGRGYGYTF TGTGCCAGCAGTTTAGTGGGGCGCGGCTATGGCTACACCTTC
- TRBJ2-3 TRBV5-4 CASSLRPANRTDKQYF TGTGCCAGCAGCTTGCGTCCGGCAAACCGCACAGATAAGCAGTATTTT
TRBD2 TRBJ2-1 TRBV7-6 CASSGTGTSVDEQFF TGTGCCAGCAGTGGGACCGGGACTAGCGTCGATGAGCAGTTCTTC
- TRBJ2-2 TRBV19 CASSILGGTGELFF TGTGCCAGTAGTATCCTAGGAGGGACCGGGGAGCTGTTTTTT
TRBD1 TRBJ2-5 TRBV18 CASSPRQGRLETQYF TGTGCCAGCTCACCGAGACAGGGAAGGCTAGAGACCCAGTACTTC
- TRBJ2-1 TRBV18 CASSPPQTVSLRYYNEQFF TGTGCCAGCTCACCACCGCAAACGGTGTCATTACGATACTACAATGAGCAGTTCTTC
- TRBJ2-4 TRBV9 CASSVADTAANIQYF TGTGCCAGCAGCGTTGCGGACACAGCTGCAAACATTCAGTACTTC
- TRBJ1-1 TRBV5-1 CASSLMQDTEAFF TGCGCCAGCAGCTTGATGCAGGACACTGAAGCTTTCTTT
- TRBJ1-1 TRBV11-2 CASSVRPGGSLNTEAFF TGTGCCAGCAGCGTAAGGCCCGGGGGGTCCTTGAACACTGAAGCTTTCTTT
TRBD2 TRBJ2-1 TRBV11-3 CASSRTSGVYNEQFF TGTGCCAGCAGCCGGACTAGCGGAGTTTACAATGAGCAGTTCTTC
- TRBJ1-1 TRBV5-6 CASSPGGYMNTEAFF TGTGCCAGCAGCCCTGGGGGGTACATGAACACTGAAGCTTTCTTT
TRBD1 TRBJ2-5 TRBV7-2 CASSSVSTGTETQYF TGTGCCAGCAGCTCCGTCTCGACAGGGACGGAGACCCAGTACTTC
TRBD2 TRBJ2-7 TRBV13 CASSSSGGAYEQYF TGTGCCAGCAGCTCTAGCGGGGGGGCTTACGAGCAGTACTTC
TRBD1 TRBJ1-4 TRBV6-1 CASRQGAGEKLFF TGTGCCAGCAGGCAGGGGGCGGGTGAAAAACTGTTTTTT
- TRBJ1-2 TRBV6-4 CASSYTGKLSDGYTF TGTGCCAGCAGTTACACAGGGAAACTCTCCGATGGCTACACCTTC
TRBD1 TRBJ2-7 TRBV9 CASSVGTGAYEQYF TGTGCCAGCAGCGTAGGGACAGGGGCCTACGAGCAGTACTTC
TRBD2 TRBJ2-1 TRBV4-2 CASSQDSGGADEQFF TGTGCCAGCAGCCAAGATAGCGGGGGGGCGGATGAGCAGTTCTTC
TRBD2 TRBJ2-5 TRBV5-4 CASSRKFAGEKTQYF TGTGCCAGCAGTAGGAAGTTTGCGGGGGAGAAGACCCAGTACTTC
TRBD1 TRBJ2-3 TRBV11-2 CASSLVQGATDTQYF TGTGCCAGCAGCTTAGTTCAGGGGGCCACAGATACGCAGTATTTT
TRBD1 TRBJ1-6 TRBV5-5 CASSLAGTGLSPLHF TGTGCCAGCAGCTTGGCCGGGACAGGGTTATCACCCCTCCACTTT
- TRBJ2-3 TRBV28 CASTYADTQYF TGTGCCAGCACCTACGCAGATACGCAGTATTTT
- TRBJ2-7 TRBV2 CAGKTGRSSEQYF TGTGCCGGAAAGACAGGACGAAGCAGCGAGCAGTACTTC
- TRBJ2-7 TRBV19 CASSMQGGAYEQYF TGTGCCAGTAGTATGCAGGGTGGCGCCTACGAGCAGTACTTC
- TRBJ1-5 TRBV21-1 CASQGGVGVSRSNQPQHF TGTGCCAGTCAGGGGGGCGTCGGAGTCAGCCGTAGCAATCAGCCCCAGCATTTT
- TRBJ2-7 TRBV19 CASSPQGSEYEQYF TGTGCCAGTAGTCCCCAGGGGTCGGAGTACGAGCAGTACTTC
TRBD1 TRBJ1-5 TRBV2 CASSGGQGWDQPQHF TGTGCCAGCAGTGGGGGACAGGGCTGGGATCAGCCCCAGCATTTT
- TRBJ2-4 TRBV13 CASSLVRNIQYF TGTGCCAGCAGCTTAGTCCGAAACATTCAGTACTTC